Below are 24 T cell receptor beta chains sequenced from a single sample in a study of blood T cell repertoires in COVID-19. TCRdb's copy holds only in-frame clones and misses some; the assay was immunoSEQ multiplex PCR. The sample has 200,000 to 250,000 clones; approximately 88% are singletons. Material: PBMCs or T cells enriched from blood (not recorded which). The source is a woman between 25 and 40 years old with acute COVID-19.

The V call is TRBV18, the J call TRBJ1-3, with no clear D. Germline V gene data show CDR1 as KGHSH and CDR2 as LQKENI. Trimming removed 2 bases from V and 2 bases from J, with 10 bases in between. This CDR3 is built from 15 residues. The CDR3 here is CASSPLSGAGNTIYF. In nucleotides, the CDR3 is TGTGCCAGCTCACCATTATCCGGGGCTGGAAACACCATATATTTT.

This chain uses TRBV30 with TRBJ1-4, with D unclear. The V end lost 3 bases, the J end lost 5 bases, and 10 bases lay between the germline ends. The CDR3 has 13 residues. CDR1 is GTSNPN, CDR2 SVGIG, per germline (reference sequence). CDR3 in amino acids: CAWSGRLNEKLFF. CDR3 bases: TGTGCCTGGAGCGGGAGGCTGAATGAAAAACTGTTTTTT. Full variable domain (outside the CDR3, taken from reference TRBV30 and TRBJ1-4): SQTIHQWPATLVQPVGSPLSLECTVEGTSNPNLYWYRQAAGRGLQLLFYSVGIGQISSEVPQNLSASRPQDRQFILSSKKLLLSDSGFYLCAWSGRLNEKLFFGSGTQLSVL.

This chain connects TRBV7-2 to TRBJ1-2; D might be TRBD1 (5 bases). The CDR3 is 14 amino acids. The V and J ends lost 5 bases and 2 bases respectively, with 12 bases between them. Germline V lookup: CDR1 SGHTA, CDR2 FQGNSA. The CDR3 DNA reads TGTGCCAGCAGCCGGTTGAAGGGGAACTATGGCTACACCTTC. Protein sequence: CASSRLKGNYGYTF.

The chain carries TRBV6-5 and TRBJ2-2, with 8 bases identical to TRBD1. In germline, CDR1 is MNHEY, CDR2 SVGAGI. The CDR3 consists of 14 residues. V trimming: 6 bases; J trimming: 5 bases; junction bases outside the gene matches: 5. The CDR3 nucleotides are TGTGCCAGCAGCTTACAGGGGGTGACCGGGGAGCTGTTTTTT. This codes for CASSLQGVTGELFF.

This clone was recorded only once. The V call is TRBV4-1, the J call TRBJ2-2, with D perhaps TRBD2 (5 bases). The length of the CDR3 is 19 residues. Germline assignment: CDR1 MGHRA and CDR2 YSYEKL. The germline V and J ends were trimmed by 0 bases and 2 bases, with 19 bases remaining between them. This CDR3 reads CASSQETPRQGRNTGELFF. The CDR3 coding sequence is TGCGCCAGCAGCCAAGAAACCCCCCGACAAGGGAGAAACACCGGGGAGCTGTTTTTT.

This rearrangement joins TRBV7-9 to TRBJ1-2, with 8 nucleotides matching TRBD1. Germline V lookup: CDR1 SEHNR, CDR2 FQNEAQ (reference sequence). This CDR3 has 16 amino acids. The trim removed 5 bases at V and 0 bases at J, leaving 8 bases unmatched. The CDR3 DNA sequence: TGTGCCAGCAGCGCACGCCCCAGGGGGCCTAACTATGGCTACACCTTC. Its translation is CASSARPRGPNYGYTF.

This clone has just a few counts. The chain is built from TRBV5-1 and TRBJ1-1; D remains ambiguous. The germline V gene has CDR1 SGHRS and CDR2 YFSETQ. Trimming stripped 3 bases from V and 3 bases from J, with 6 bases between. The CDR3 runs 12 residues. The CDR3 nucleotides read TGCGCCAGCAGCTCAGACTACACTGAAGCTTTCTTT. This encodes CASSSDYTEAFF.

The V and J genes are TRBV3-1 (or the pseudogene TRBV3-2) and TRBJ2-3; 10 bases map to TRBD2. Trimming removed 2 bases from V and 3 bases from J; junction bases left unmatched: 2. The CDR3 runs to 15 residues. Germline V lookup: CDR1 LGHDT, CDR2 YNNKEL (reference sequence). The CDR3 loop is CASSQSGGGTDTQYF. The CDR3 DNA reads TGTGCCAGCAGCCAAAGCGGGGGGGGTACAGATACGCAGTATTTT.

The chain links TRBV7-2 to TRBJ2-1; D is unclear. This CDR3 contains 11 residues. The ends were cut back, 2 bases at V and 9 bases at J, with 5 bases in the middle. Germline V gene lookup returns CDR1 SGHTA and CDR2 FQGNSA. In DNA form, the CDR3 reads TGTGCCAGCAGCTTAATGAGTGAGCAGTTCTTC. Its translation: CASSLMSEQFF.

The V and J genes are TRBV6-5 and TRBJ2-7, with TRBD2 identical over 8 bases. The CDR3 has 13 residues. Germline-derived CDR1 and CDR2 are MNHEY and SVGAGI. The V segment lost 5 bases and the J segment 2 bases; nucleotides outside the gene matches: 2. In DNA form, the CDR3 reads TGTGCCAGCAGTATCGGGGGGGCCTACGAGCAGTACTTC. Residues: CASSIGGAYEQYF.

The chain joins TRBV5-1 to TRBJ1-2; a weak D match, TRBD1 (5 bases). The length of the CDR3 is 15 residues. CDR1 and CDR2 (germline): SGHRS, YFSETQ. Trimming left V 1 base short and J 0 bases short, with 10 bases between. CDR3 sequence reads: CASSLMATANYGYTF. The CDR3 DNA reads TGCGCCAGCAGCTTGATGGCGACAGCTAACTATGGCTACACCTTC.

The CDR3 region is CASRGLSPRYGYTF. CDR3 in DNA: TGTGCCAGCAGAGGACTTTCCCCCCGCTATGGCTACACCTTC. The rearrangement uses TRBV9 and TRBJ1-2; D unclear. Trimming pared 5 bases from V and 4 bases from J, leaving 15 bases between. CDR1 and CDR2 from the germline V gene are SGDLS and YYNGEE. This CDR3 contains 14 residues.

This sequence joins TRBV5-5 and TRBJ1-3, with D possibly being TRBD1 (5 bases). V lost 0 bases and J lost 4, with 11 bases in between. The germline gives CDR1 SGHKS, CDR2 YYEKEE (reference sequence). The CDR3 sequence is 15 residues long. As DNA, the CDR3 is TGTGCCAGCAGCTTGGGGGACTTGGGCGGAAACACCATATATTTT. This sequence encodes CASSLGDLGGNTIYF.

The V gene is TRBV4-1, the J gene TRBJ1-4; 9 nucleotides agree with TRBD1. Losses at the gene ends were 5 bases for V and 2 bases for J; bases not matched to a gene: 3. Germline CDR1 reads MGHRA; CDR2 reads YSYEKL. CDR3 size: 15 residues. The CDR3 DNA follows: TGCGCCAGCAGCACACAGGGGGCGACTAATGAAAAACTGTTTTTT. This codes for CASSTQGATNEKLFF.

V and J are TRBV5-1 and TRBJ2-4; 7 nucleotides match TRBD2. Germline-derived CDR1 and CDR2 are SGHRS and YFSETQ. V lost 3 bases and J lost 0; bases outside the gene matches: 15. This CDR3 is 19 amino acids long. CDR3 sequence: CASSSVRASGELAKNIQYF. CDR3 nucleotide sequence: TGCGCCAGCAGCTCCGTTAGGGCTAGCGGAGAACTAGCCAAAAACATTCAGTACTTC.

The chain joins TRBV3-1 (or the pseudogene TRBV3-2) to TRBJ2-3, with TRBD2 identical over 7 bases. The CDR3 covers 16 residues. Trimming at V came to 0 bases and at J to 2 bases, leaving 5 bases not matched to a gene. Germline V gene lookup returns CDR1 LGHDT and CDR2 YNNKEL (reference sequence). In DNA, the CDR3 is TGTGCCAGCAGCCAAGAATGGGACTATTACACAGATACGCAGTATTTT. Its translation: CASSQEWDYYTDTQYF.

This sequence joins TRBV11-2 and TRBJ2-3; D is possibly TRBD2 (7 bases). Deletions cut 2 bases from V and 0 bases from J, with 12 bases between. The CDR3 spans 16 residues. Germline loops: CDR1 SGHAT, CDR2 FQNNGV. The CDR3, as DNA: TGTGCCAGCAGCTTAAGGGCGGGGGCCAGCACAGATACGCAGTATTTT. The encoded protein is CASSLRAGASTDTQYF.

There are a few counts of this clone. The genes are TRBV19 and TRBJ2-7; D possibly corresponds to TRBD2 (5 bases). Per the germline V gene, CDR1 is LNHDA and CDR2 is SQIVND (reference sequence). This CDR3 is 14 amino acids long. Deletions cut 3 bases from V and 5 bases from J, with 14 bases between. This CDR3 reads CASSIGVRDHEQYF. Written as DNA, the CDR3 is TGTGCCAGTAGTATCGGGGTGAGGGATCACGAGCAGTACTTC.

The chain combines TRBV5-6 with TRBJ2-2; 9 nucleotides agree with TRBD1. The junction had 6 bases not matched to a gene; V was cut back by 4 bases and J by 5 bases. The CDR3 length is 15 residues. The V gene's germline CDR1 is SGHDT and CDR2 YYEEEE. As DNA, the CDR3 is TGTGCCAGCAGCCCCGGGACAGGGAGGACCGGGGAGCTGTTTTTT. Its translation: CASSPGTGRTGELFF.

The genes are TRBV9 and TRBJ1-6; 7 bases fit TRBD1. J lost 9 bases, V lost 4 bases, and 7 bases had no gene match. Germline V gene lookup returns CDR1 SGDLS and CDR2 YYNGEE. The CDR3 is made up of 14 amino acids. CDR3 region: CASSQKGAGSPLHF. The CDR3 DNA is TGTGCCAGCAGCCAGAAGGGGGCTGGTTCACCCCTCCACTTT. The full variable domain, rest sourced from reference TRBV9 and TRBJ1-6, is DSGVTQTPKHLITATGQRVTLRCSPRSGDLSVYWYQQSLDQGLQFLIQYYNGEERAKGNILERFSAQQFPDLHSELNLSSLELGDSALYFCASSQKGAGSPLHFGNGTRLTVT.

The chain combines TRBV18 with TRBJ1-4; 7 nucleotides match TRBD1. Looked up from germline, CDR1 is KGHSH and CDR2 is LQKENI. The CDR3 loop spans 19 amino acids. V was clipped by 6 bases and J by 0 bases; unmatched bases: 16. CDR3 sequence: CASSTRGVADLATNEKLFF. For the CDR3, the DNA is TGTGCCAGCTCGACCAGGGGGGTGGCAGACCTTGCAACTAATGAAAAACTGTTTTTT.

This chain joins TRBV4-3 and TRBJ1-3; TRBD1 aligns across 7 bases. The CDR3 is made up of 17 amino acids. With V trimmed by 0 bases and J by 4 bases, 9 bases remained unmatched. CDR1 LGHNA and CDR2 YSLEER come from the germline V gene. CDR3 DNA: TGCGCCAGCAGCCAAGACACCGGGACAGCCAGAGGAAACACCATATATTTT. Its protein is CASSQDTGTARGNTIYF.

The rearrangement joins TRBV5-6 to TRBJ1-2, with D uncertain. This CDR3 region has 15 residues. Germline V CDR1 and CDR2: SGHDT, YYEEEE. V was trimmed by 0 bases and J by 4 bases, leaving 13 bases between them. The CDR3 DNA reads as TGTGCCAGCAGCTTGGGGGTAGGACTCTTCTATGGCTACACCTTC. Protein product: CASSLGVGLFYGYTF.

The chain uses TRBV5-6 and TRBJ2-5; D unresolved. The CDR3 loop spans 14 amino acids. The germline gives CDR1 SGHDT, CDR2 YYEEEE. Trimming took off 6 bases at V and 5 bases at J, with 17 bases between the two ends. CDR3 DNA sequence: TGTGCCAGCACCCTGGGCTACCCTGCGGAGACCCAGTACTTC. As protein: CASTLGYPAETQYF.